One and the same sample provided the 17 T cell receptor beta chains below, sequenced in a study of blood T cell repertoires in COVID-19. TCRdb's copy holds only in-frame clones and misses some; the assay was immunoSEQ multiplex PCR. The data contain fewer than 200,000 clones, around nine tenths of them singletons. Sequenced material: peripheral blood. The receptor set was obtained from a man aged 45-65 years with acute or convalescent COVID-19.

This chain links TRBV19 with TRBJ1-4, with a tentative D call TRBD1 (5 bases). From germline, CDR1 is LNHDA and CDR2 SQIVND (reference sequence). Trimming stripped 7 bases from V and 7 bases from J, with 16 bases between. The CDR3 loop spans 14 amino acids. The CDR3 DNA is TGTGCCAGTACCCAAGGGGCCGGGAGTGAAAAACTGTTTTTT. The encoded protein is CASTQGAGSEKLFF.

The rearrangement joins TRBV27 to TRBJ1-2; D is possibly TRBD1 (6 bases). Germline CDR1 is MNHEY and CDR2 is SMNVEV (reference sequence). The CDR3 contains 13 residues. The V gene lost 2 bases and the J gene lost 6 bases, with 10 bases spanning the gap. The CDR3 DNA is TGTGCCAGCAGTTTAGGCAGGGGTGATGGCTACACCTTC. It codes for CASSLGRGDGYTF.

The chain is built from TRBV5-6 and TRBJ1-1; tentative D call: TRBD1 (5 bases). Germline CDR1 reads SGHDT; CDR2 reads YYEEEE. Trimming left V 4 bases short and J 1 base short, with 8 bases between. This CDR3 is built from 13 residues. The CDR3 region has the DNA TGTGCCAGCAGCAGGACAACGAACACTGAAGCTTTCTTT. This gives the protein CASSRTTNTEAFF.

The chain uses TRBV28 and TRBJ1-1, with 7 bases fitting TRBD1. The CDR3 has 15 amino acids. Germline CDR1 is MDHEN and CDR2 is SYDVKM. With 5 bases clipped from V and 0 bases from J, the junction kept 6 bases outside the gene matches. The CDR3 is CASSTPGTVNTEAFF. CDR3 nucleotides: TGTGCCAGCAGTACACCCGGGACAGTGAACACTGAAGCTTTCTTT.

V gene TRBV9 combines with J gene TRBJ2-7; TRBD2 aligns across 10 bases. The CDR3 has 16 amino acids. The V gene's germline CDR1 is SGDLS and CDR2 YYNGEE. The V gene end was trimmed by 0 bases and the J gene end by 5 bases; junction bases not matched to a gene: 8. Here the CDR3 DNA reads TGTGCCAGCAGCGTAGAGGCTAGCGGGAGTCGCGACGAGCAGTACTTC. This translates into CASSVEASGSRDEQYF.

The chain is built from TRBV6-5 and TRBJ2-7; D is possibly TRBD2 (6 bases). Germline CDR1 is MNHEY and CDR2 is SVGAGI. This CDR3 has 14 amino acids. V shed 8 bases and J shed 1 base, with 15 bases lying between them. The CDR3 DNA follows: TGTGCCAGCTGGGACTTTACATCGTCCTACGAGCAGTACTTC. Protein product: CASWDFTSSYEQYF.

The chain is built from TRBV4-1 and TRBJ1-5; 7 positions match TRBD1. This CDR3 has 15 residues. Per germline, CDR1 MGHRA and CDR2 YSYEKL. Trimming at V came to 0 bases and at J to 2 bases, leaving 1 base not matched to a gene. The CDR3 is CASSQETGRNQPQHF. In DNA, the CDR3 is TGCGCCAGCAGCCAAGAGACAGGGCGCAATCAGCCCCAGCATTTT.

V and J are TRBV6-5 and TRBJ2-7; 11 nucleotides match TRBD1. Germline assignment: CDR1 MNHEY and CDR2 SVGAGI. After removal of 5 bases from V and 6 bases from J, the junction contained 6 bases not matched to a gene. The CDR3 covers 14 residues. The CDR3 DNA reads as TGTGCCAGCAGTAACGGGGACAGGGGGAGCGAGCAGTACTTC. Protein sequence: CASSNGDRGSEQYF.

The rearrangement uses TRBV25-1 and TRBJ1-2; possible D gene TRBD1, 5 bases. V was shortened by 5 bases and J by 0 bases, with 10 bases between the two germline ends. CDR1 MGHDK and CDR2 SYGVNS come from the germline V gene. The length of the CDR3 is 14 residues. CDR3: CASSPTGPNYGYTF. In DNA form, the CDR3 reads TGTGCCAGCAGTCCCACAGGCCCTAACTATGGCTACACCTTC.

The rearrangement uses TRBV28 and TRBJ1-1; TRBD1 is a possible D gene (6 bases). This CDR3 region has 15 residues. V was cut by 7 bases and J by 7 bases, with 22 bases left in between. Germline loops: CDR1 MDHEN, CDR2 SYDVKM. In nucleotides, the CDR3 is TGTGCCAGCACCAATTATGGGGGGGGCCGCCGTGAAGCTTTCTTT. Translating it yields CASTNYGGGRREAFF.

This rearrangement joins TRBV18 to TRBJ2-7; D may be TRBD1 (5 bases). Germline V gives CDR1 KGHSH, CDR2 LQKENI. The CDR3 extends over 14 amino acids. With 2 bases removed from V and 3 bases from J, the gap between germline ends came to 11 bases. The CDR3: CASSPTRGRYEQYF. CDR3 coding DNA: TGTGCCAGCTCACCAACAAGGGGCCGCTACGAGCAGTACTTC.

This chain uses TRBV11-2 with TRBJ2-3; 7 positions match TRBD2. V was pared by 5 bases and J by 6 bases, with 2 bases of the junction left unmatched. The CDR3 consists of 12 residues. Germline CDR1 SGHAT, CDR2 FQNNGV. The CDR3 region is CASSHGGDTQYF. The CDR3 DNA reads TGTGCCAGCAGCCACGGGGGGGATACGCAGTATTTT. Using reference TRBV11-2 and TRBJ2-3 for the parts outside the CDR3, the full variable domain is EAGVAQSPRYKIIEKRQSVAFWCNPISGHATLYWYQQILGQGPKLLIQFQNNGVVDDSQLPKDRFSAERLKGVDSTLKIQPAKLEDSAVYLCASSHGGDTQYFGPGTRLTVL.

This chain connects TRBV7-9 to TRBJ2-3; 12 bases align to TRBD2. The V and J ends lost 5 bases and 0 bases, in that order; junction bases with no gene match: 9. Germline V CDR1 and CDR2: SEHNR, FQNEAQ (reference sequence). The length of the CDR3 is 18 residues. DNA of the CDR3: TGTGCCAGCAGCCCCTACCCTGGGACTAGCGGGAGCACAGATACGCAGTATTTT. Translated, it gives CASSPYPGTSGSTDTQYF.

The chain combines TRBV9 with TRBJ2-2; 13 bases are shared with TRBD2. Trimming at V came to 3 bases and at J to 2 bases, leaving 4 bases not matched to a gene. The length of the CDR3 is 17 residues. The V gene's germline CDR1 is SGDLS and CDR2 YYNGEE. The CDR3 sequence: CASSDWTSGGNTGELFF. In DNA, the CDR3 is TGTGCCAGCAGCGACTGGACTAGCGGGGGTAACACCGGGGAGCTGTTTTTT. The full variable domain, rest sourced from reference TRBV9 and TRBJ2-2, is DSGVTQTPKHLITATGQRVTLRCSPRSGDLSVYWYQQSLDQGLQFLIQYYNGEERAKGNILERFSAQQFPDLHSELNLSSLELGDSALYFCASSDWTSGGNTGELFFGEGSRLTVL.

The chain recombines TRBV5-1 with TRBJ1-2; possible D gene TRBD1, 6 bases. Germline V gene sequence: CDR1 SGHRS, CDR2 YFSETQ. V was trimmed by 0 bases and J by 9 bases, leaving 12 bases between them. This CDR3 has 13 amino acids. In nucleotides, the CDR3 is TGCGCCAGCAGCTTGGGACAGGTCGGTAGCTACACCTTC. It codes for CASSLGQVGSYTF.

The rearrangement links TRBV6-5 to TRBJ2-7; 8 positions agree with TRBD1. Germline V gene sequence: CDR1 MNHEY, CDR2 SVGAGI. V gave up 4 bases and J gave up 0 bases; unmatched junction bases: 2. The CDR3 totals 14 residues. For the CDR3, the DNA is TGTGCCAGCAGTTCAGGGGGCGGCTCCTACGAGCAGTACTTC. Its translation is CASSSGGGSYEQYF.

The chain carries TRBV7-6 and TRBJ2-5, with a possible D match to TRBD2 (5 bases). The CDR3 totals 18 residues. Trimming pared 2 bases from V and 1 base from J, leaving 20 bases between. Germline V gene data show CDR1 as SGHVS and CDR2 as FNYEAQ. The CDR3 DNA is TGTGCCAGCAGCTTACCCCCAAAATCTGGGAGAGTCCAAGAGACCCAGTACTTC. Its protein product is CASSLPPKSGRVQETQYF.